This record covers a single T cell receptor beta chain. The antigen remains undetermined. The data were obtained in a study of cytomegalovirus exposure and HLA in healthy donors. The CDR3 consists of 20 residues. Trimming left V 3 bases short and J 0 bases short, with 21 bases between. CDR1 is LGHNA and CDR2 is YNFKEQ in the germline V gene. Whole-study findings and limits: An analysis done earlier found most TCR beta V segments productive about 90% or about 30% of the time. Accurate predictions that matched the HLA-A and HLA-B alleles of most subjects were reportedly made from TCR beta sequences.

At the time of sampling, donors were nominally healthy, though unrecorded immune exposures were likely. PCR used 60 Vbeta primers and 13 Jbeta primers. TCRdb's copy holds only in-frame clones and misses some; the assay was immunoSEQ multiplex PCR. The sample shows fewer than 200,000 clones, 73% of them seen only once. The sequenced material came from PBMCs. The chain employs TRBV4-2 and TRBJ1-6, with a tentative D call TRBD1 (5 bases). This TCR was recovered from a woman younger than 30 in good health and CMV-seropositive. CDR3 in amino acids: CASSHAGGGGVSSYNSPLHF. CDR3 DNA: TGTGCCAGCAGCCATGCGGGCGGTGGAGGGGTCAGCTCCTATAATTCACCCCTCCACTTT.